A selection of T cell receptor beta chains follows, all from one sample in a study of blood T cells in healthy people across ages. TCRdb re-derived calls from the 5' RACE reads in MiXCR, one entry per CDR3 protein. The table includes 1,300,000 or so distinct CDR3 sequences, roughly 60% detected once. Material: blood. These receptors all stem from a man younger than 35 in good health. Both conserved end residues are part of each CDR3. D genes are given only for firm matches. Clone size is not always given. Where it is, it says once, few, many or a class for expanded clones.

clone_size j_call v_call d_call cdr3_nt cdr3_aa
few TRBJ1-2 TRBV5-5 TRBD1 TGTGCCAGCAGCTTGGGCCGACAGGGAGGGGGCTACACCTTC CASSLGRQGGGYTF
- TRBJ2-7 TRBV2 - TGTGCCAGCAGTAGCCTCAGGGACCCTTACGAGCAGTACTTC CASSSLRDPYEQYF
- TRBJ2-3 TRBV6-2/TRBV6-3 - TGTGCCAGCAGTGGAGGCCCCGGGCATACGCAGTATTTT CASSGGPGHTQYF
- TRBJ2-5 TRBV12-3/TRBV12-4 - TGTGCCAGCAGTTTTCTGGGGAACCCCCAAGAGACCCAGTACTTC CASSFLGNPQETQYF
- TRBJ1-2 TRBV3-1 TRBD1 TGTGCCAGCAGCTCCCGGGACAGGGGCCACACCTTC CASSSRDRGHTF
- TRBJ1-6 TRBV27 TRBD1 TGTGCCAGCAGTTTACAGGGGGATAATTCACCCCTCCACTTT CASSLQGDNSPLHF
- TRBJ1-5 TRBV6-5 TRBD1 TGTGCCAGCAGTTACCGAGGTAACAGGGGTGTTCAGCCCCAGCATTTT CASSYRGNRGVQPQHF
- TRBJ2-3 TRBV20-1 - TGCAGTGCTAGTGGCCCGGGAGAACGAGATACGCAGTATTTT CSASGPGERDTQYF
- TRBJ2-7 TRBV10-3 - TGTGCCATCAGTGTTCAGGGTTCCGAGCAGTACTTC CAISVQGSEQYF
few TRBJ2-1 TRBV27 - TGTGCCAGCAGTCCCGCCCACCCGAATGAGCAGTTCTTC CASSPAHPNEQFF
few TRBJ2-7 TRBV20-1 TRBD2 TGCAGTGCTAGACCGGGACTAGCGTCCTACGAGCAGTACTTC CSARPGLASYEQYF
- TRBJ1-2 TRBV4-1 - TGCGCCAGCAACTCAATAGGGGGGGGAAACTATGGCTACACCTTC CASNSIGGGNYGYTF
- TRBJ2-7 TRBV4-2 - TGTGCCAGCAGCCGAGCGTTGGACTACGAGCAGTACTTC CASSRALDYEQYF
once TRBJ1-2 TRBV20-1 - TGCAGTGCTAGAGATAGCACGGCAGATTATGGCTACACCTTC CSARDSTADYGYTF
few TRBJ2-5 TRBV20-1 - TGCAGTGCTGACCATGGGGAGACCCAGTACTTC CSADHGETQYF
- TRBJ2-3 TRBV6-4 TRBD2 TGTGCCAGCAGTGCTCTAGCGGGAGGTGGAAGCACAGATACGCAGTATTTT CASSALAGGGSTDTQYF
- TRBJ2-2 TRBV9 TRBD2 TGTGCCAGCAGCGTAACTAGCGGGAGAGCCCTAAACACCGGGGAGCTGTTTTTT CASSVTSGRALNTGELFF
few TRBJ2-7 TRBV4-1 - TGCGCCAGCAGCTCGGGACTTTTCCTGGGTGAGCAGTACTTC CASSSGLFLGEQYF
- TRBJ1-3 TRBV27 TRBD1 TGTGCCAGCAGTTTAAACAGGGGTTCTGGAAACACCATATATTTT CASSLNRGSGNTIYF
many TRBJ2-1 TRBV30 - TGTGCTAGCAACGCGGAACCCTACAATGAGCAGTTCTTC CASNAEPYNEQFF
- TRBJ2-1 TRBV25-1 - TGTGCCAGTGTCAGCTACAATGAGCAGTTCTTC CASVSYNEQFF
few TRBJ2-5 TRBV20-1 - TGCAGTGCTGACAGGGAGGGTGACGGTATGACCCAGTACTTC CSADREGDGMTQYF
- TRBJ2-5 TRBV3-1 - TGTGCCAGCAGCCGAGATTCGGGACCGAGGAGAGAGACCCAGTACTTC CASSRDSGPRRETQYF
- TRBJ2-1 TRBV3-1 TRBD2 TGTGCCAGCAGCCAGACGGGAGGCAATGAGCAGTTCTTC CASSQTGGNEQFF
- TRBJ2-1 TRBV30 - TGTGCCTGGAGTGTGCGTCCGGCGGGTATGGGTGAGCAGTTCTTC CAWSVRPAGMGEQFF
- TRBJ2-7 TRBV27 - TGTGCCAGCTCTACCTGGGACGGAGCTTACGAGCAGTACTTC CASSTWDGAYEQYF
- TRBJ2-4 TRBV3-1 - TGTGCCAGCAGCCAACGTTTACGTTGGGTTGAGCAGTACTTC CASSQRLRWVEQYF
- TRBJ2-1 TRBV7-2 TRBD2 TGTGCCAGCAGCTTTTCTCTAGCGGGAGATGAGCAGTTCTTC CASSFSLAGDEQFF
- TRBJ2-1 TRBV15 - TGTGCCACCAGCAGAGGCGCAGGGTATGAGCAGTTCTTC CATSRGAGYEQFF
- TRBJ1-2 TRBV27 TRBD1 TGTGCCAGCAGTTTACGTGGGACAGGGTTCTATGGCTACACCTTC CASSLRGTGFYGYTF
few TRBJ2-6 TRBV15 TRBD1 TGTGCCACCAGCCGCTGGACAGGTCCTGGGGCCAACGTCCTGACTTTC CATSRWTGPGANVLTF
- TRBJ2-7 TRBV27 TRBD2 TGTGCCAGCAGCCGCGGGAGGGACGAGCAGTACTTC CASSRGRDEQYF